Below, one T cell receptor beta chain is given with its context. The data stem from a study of blood T cell repertoires in COVID-19. Study overall: COVID-19 samples from acute and convalescent phases originated in the United States, Italy and Spain. T cells, B-cell-depleted T cells, or PBMCs supplied cDNA or gDNA.

In the authors' workflow: Reference gene primers were amplified, and this amplification served to estimate nucleated cell counts. Profiling relied on immunoSEQ multiplex PCR, and the TCRdb table lists in-frame clones only, not all of them. V and J calls and clone size are as listed in that table; D and trimming were resolved from the DNA. The sample has approximately 69,000 clones, 70% to 90% seen once. Germline V gene lookup returns CDR1 SGHRS and CDR2 YFSETQ. The CDR3 extends over 14 amino acids. The junction had 4 bases not matched to a gene; V was cut back by 3 bases and J by 5 bases. The chain employs TRBV5-1 and TRBJ2-5; 10 bases match TRBD1. Sequenced sample: peripheral blood. The source of this sequence is a man between 50 and 59 years old with acute or convalescent COVID-19. This chain's CDR3 is CASSWTGGRETQYF. In DNA, the CDR3 is TGCGCCAGCAGCTGGACAGGGGGTAGGGAGACCCAGTACTTC.